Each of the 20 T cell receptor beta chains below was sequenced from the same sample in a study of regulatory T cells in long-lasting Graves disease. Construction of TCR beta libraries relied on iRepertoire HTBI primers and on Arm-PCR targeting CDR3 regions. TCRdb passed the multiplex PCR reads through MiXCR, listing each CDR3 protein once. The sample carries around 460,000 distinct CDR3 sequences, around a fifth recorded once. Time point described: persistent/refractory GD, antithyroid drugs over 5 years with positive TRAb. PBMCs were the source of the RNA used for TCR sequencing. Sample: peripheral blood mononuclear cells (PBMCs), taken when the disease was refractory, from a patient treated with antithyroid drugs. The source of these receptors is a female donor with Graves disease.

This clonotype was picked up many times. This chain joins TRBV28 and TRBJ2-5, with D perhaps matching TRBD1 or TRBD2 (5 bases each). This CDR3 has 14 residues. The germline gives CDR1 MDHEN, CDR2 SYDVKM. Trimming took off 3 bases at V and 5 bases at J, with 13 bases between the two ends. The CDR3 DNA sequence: TGTGCCAGCAGTTTTGAGGGGCTGGTTGAGACCCAGTACTTC. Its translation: CASSFEGLVETQYF.

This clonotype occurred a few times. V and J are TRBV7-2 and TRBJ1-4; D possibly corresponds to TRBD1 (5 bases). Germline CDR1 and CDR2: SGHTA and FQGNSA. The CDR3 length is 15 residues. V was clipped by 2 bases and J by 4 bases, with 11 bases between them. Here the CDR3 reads CASSLYSGLNEKLFF. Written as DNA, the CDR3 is TGTGCCAGCAGCTTATACTCAGGGCTTAATGAAAAACTGTTTTTT.

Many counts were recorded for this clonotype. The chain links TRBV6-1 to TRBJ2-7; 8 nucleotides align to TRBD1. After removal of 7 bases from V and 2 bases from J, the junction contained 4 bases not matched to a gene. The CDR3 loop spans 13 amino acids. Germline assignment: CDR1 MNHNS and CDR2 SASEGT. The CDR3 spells CASIGQGPYEQYF. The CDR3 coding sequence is TGTGCCAGCATCGGACAGGGACCCTACGAGCAGTACTTC.

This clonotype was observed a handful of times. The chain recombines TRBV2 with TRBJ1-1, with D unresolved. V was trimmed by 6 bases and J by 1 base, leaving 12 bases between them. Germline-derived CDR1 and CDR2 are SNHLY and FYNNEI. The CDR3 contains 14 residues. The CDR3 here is CASSLEPSNTEAFF. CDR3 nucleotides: TGTGCCAGCAGCTTAGAACCGTCGAACACTGAAGCTTTCTTT.

The CDR3 protein is CASSTVAGESYNEQFF. CDR3 coding DNA: TGTGCCAGCAGTACGGTAGCGGGAGAATCCTACAATGAGCAGTTCTTC. V is TRBV7-9 and J is TRBJ2-1, with TRBD2 matching over 9 bases. Germline V gives CDR1 SEHNR, CDR2 FQNEAQ (reference sequence). V lost 6 bases and J lost 1; bases outside the gene matches: 7. The CDR3 totals 16 residues.

CDR3 nucleotide sequence: TGTGCCAGTAGTATCGGAGACAATTTGAACACTGAAGCTTTCTTT. Translation: CASSIGDNLNTEAFF. This chain links TRBV19 with TRBJ1-1; D not resolved. The V gene's germline CDR1 is LNHDA and CDR2 SQIVND (reference sequence). Trimming shortened V by 3 bases and J by 0 bases, and 11 bases separated the two germline ends. This CDR3 is built from 15 residues.

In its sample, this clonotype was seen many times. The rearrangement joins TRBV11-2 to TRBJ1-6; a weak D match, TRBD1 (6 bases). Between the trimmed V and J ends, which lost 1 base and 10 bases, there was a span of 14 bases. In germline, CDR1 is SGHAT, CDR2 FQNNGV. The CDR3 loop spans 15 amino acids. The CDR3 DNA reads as TGTGCCAGCAGCTTAGCCGGCAGGGGATGGTCACCCCTCCACTTT. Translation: CASSLAGRGWSPLHF. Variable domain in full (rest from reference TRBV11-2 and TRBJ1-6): EAGVAQSPRYKIIEKRQSVAFWCNPISGHATLYWYQQILGQGPKLLIQFQNNGVVDDSQLPKDRFSAERLKGVDSTLKIQPAKLEDSAVYLCASSLAGRGWSPLHFGNGTRLTVT.

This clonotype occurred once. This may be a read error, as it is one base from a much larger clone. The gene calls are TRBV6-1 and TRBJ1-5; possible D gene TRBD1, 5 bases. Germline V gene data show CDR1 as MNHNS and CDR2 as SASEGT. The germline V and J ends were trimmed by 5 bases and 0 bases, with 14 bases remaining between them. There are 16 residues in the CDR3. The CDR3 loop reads CASSILRGCSNQPQHF. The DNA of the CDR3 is TGTGCCAGCAGTATTCTGAGGGGCTGTAGCAATCAGCCCCAGCATTTT.

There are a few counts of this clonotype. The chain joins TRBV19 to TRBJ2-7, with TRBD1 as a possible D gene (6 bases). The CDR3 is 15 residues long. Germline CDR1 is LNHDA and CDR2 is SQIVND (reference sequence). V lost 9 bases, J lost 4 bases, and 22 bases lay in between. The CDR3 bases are TGTGCCAGCTCGGCGTCCGGGACACCACTTTACGAGCAGTACTTC. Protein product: CASSASGTPLYEQYF.

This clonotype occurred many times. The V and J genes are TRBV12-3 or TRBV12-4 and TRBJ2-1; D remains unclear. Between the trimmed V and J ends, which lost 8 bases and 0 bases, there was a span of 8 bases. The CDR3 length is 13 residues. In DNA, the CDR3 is TGTGCCAGCGGCGGTTTCTCCTACAATGAGCAGTTCTTC. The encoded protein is CASGGFSYNEQFF.

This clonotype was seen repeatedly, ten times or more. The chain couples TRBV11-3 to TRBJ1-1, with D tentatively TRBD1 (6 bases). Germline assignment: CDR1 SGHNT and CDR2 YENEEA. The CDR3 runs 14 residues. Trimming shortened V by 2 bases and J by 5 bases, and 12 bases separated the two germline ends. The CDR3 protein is CASSLPGRGTEAFF. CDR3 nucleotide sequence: TGTGCCAGCAGCTTACCGGGTAGGGGGACTGAAGCTTTCTTT.

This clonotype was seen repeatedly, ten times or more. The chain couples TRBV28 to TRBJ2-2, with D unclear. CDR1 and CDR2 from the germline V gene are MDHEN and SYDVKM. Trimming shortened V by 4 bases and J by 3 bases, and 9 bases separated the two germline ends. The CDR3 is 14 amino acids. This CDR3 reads CASSYGPHTGELFF. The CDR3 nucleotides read TGTGCCAGCAGTTACGGGCCTCACACCGGGGAGCTGTTTTTT.

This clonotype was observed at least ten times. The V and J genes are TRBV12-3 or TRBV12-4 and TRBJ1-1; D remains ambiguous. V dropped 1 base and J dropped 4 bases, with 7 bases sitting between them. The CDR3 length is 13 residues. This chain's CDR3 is CASSLGRITEAFF. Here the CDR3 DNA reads TGTGCCAGCAGTTTAGGCCGGATCACTGAAGCTTTCTTT.

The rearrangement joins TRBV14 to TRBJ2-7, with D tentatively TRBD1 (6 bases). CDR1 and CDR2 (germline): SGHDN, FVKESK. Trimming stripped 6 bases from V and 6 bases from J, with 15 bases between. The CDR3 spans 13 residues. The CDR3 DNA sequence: TGTGCCAGCAGACCCACAGGGATTGGCGAGCAGTACTTC. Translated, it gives CASRPTGIGEQYF.

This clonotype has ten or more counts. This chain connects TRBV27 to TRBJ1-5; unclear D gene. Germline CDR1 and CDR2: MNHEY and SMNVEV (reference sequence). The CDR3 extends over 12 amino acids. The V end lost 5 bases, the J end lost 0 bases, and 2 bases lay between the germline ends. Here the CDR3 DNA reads TGTGCCAGCAGTGGTAGCAATCAGCCCCAGCATTTT. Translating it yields CASSGSNQPQHF.

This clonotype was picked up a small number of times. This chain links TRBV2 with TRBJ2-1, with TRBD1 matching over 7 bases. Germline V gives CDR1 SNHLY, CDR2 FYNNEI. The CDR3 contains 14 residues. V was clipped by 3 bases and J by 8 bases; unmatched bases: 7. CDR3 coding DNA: TGTGCCAGCAGTGACGACAGGGCCCTCGATGAGCAGTTCTTC. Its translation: CASSDDRALDEQFF.

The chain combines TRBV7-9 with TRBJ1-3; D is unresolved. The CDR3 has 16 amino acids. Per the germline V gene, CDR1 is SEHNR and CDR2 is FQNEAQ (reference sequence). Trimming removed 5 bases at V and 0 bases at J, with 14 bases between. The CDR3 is CASSPGPPFSGNTIYF. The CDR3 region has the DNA TGTGCCAGCAGCCCCGGGCCTCCCTTCTCTGGAAACACCATATATTTT.

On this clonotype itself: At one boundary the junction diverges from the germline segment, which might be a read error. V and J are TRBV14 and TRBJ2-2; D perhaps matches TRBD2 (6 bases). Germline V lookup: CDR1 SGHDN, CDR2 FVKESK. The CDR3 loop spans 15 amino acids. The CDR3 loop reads CASRGSGSNTGELLF. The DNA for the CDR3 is TGTGCCAGCAGAGGGAGCGGGTCGAACACCGGGGAGCTGCTTTTT.

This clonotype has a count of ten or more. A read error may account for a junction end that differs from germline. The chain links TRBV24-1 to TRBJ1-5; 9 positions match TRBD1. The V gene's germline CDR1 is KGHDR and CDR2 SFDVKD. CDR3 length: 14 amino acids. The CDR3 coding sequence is TGTGCCAGCAGTGGACAGGGGCACAATCAGCCCCAGCATTTT. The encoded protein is CASSGQGHNQPQHF.

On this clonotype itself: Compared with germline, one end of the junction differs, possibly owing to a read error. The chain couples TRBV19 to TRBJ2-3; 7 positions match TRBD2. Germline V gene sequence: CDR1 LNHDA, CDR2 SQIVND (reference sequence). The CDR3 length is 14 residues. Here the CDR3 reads CASSRDYSKDTQYF. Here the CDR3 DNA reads TGTGCCAGTAGTAGGGACTATAGCAAAGATACGCAGTATTTT.